This T cell receptor (beta chain) was identified during a study of T-cell reconstitution after alpha-beta-depleted transplantation in children. Findings of the study overall: About two months after transplant, alpha-beta T cells reportedly came from several hundred expanded graft clones. Newly made T cells mostly supplied T-cell counts and diversity one year after transplant.

Unique molecular identifiers were built into the TCRbeta library. TCRdb reanalysed the PCR reads using MiXCR and keeps one entry per CDR3 protein. There are approximately 250,000 distinct CDR3 sequences in the sample; about 25% occur only once, and over 2.5% lies in the top ten. For this clonotype: Its matching antigen is unknown.

The source of this sequence is a girl aged 2-9 years with Fanconi anemia, due to receive a stem cell transplant. The source material was PBMCs, sampled before TCRalphabeta/CD19-depleted stem cell transplant.

CDR3 region: CASSFGQGNPYEQYF. Written as DNA, the CDR3 is TGTGCCAGCAGCTTCGGACAGGGTAACCCCTACGAGCAGTACTTC. V is TRBV7-8 and J is TRBJ2-7, with 8 nucleotides matching TRBD1. Germline lookup yields CDR1 SGHVS and CDR2 FQNEAQ. This CDR3 has 15 residues. The trim removed 3 bases at V and 2 bases at J, leaving 6 bases unmatched.